A single sample gave rise to the 21 T cell receptor beta chains below, sequenced in a study of T cell responses to AZD1222 COVID-19 vaccine. Profiling relied on immunoSEQ multiplex PCR, and the TCRdb table lists in-frame clones only, not all of them. Of under 150,000 clones listed, roughly 89% are singletons. The source was peripheral blood, collected on day 0 of AZD1222 vaccination. The receptors shown here come from an adult in good health.

V gene TRBV14 combines with J gene TRBJ2-2, with TRBD2 matching over 9 bases. J gave up 3 bases and V 0 bases, and 5 bases lay outside the gene matches. Germline assignment: CDR1 SGHDN and CDR2 FVKESK. The length of the CDR3 is 17 residues. Written as DNA, the CDR3 is TGTGCCAGCAGCCAAGAACAAGCGGGAGGCTACACCGGGGAGCTGTTTTTT. Translating gives CASSQEQAGGYTGELFF.

The chain links TRBV29-1 to TRBJ2-7; 13 bases are a match to TRBD2. V shed 6 bases and J 7 bases; nucleotides not matched to a gene: 6. The germline V gene encodes CDR1 SQVTM and CDR2 ANQGSEA. The CDR3 spans 13 residues. As DNA, the CDR3 is TGCAGCGTCCCGACTAGCGGGAGGTATGAGCAGTACTTC. Its protein is CSVPTSGRYEQYF.

This sequence joins TRBV5-1 and TRBJ1-4; D is undetermined. V gave up 2 bases and J gave up 6 bases, with 8 bases separating them. Per the germline V gene, CDR1 is SGHRS and CDR2 is YFSETQ. This CDR3 comprises 13 residues. Here the CDR3 reads CASSFAPDEKLFF. CDR3 sequence (DNA): TGCGCCAGCAGCTTCGCCCCGGATGAAAAACTGTTTTTT. Full variable domain (outside the CDR3, taken from reference TRBV5-1 and TRBJ1-4): KAGVTQTPRYLIKTRGQQVTLSCSPISGHRSVSWYQQTPGQGLQFLFEYFSETQRNKGNFPGRFSGRQFSNSRSEMNVSTLELGDSALYLCASSFAPDEKLFFGSGTQLSVL.

V is TRBV11-2 and J is TRBJ1-1; unclear D gene. From germline, CDR1 is SGHAT and CDR2 FQNNGV. V was cut by 5 bases and J by 7 bases, with 14 bases left in between. The CDR3 spans 13 residues. The CDR3, as DNA: TGTGCCAGCAGCCCCCCCGGTGTAGTTGAAGCTTTCTTT. This translates into CASSPPGVVEAFF.

The CDR3, as DNA: TGTGCCAGCAGCTTAACTAGGACGGCCTCTAACTATGGCTACACCTTC. Translating it yields CASSLTRTASNYGYTF. This chain connects TRBV7-2 to TRBJ1-2, with no clear D. This CDR3 contains 16 residues. The V gene lost 2 bases and the J gene lost 0 bases, with 13 bases spanning the gap. Per the germline V gene, CDR1 is SGHTA and CDR2 is FQGNSA.

Note on this clone: The identical CDR3 is also encoded by other nucleotide sequences in the sample. This chain links TRBV28 with TRBJ1-6, with 9 positions matching TRBD1. Unmatched junction bases numbered 5, after V lost 6 bases and J lost 5 bases. Germline values: CDR1 MDHEN, CDR2 SYDVKM. This CDR3 is 15 amino acids long. CDR3 coding DNA: TGTGCCAGCAGCCGACGGGACAGGGATAATTCACCCCTCCACTTT. Protein sequence: CASSRRDRDNSPLHF.

The gene calls are TRBV27 and TRBJ2-5; 11 nucleotides match TRBD2. Germline V lookup: CDR1 MNHEY, CDR2 SMNVEV (reference sequence). Trimming cost V 3 bases and J 5 bases; bases outside gene matches: 8. CDR3 length: 16 amino acids. The CDR3 loop is CASSLFSGGGLETQYF. In DNA, the CDR3 is TGTGCCAGCAGTTTGTTTAGCGGGGGGGGGTTGGAGACCCAGTACTTC.

The chain joins TRBV19 to TRBJ2-1, with D possibly matching TRBD1 (6 bases). This CDR3 comprises 14 residues. The V gene lost 5 bases and the J gene lost 3 bases, with 11 bases spanning the gap. CDR1 LNHDA and CDR2 SQIVND come from the germline V gene (reference sequence). The DNA for the CDR3 is TGTGCCAGTAGTTTGACAGGCCTCTACAATGAGCAGTTCTTC. Translated, it gives CASSLTGLYNEQFF.

The rearrangement links TRBV5-1 to TRBJ2-1, with 13 positions matching TRBD2. Germline lookup yields CDR1 SGHRS and CDR2 YFSETQ. With V trimmed by 0 bases and J by 6 bases, 6 bases remained unmatched. This CDR3 spans 17 amino acids. The CDR3 DNA follows: TGCGCCAGCAGCTTGGTCTCACTAGCGGGGGGGCCCAATGAGCAGTTCTTC. Translation gives CASSLVSLAGGPNEQFF.

This clone occurred a few times. The chain has TRBV6-5 and TRBJ1-1; no reliable D call. Trimming pared 8 bases from V and 2 bases from J, leaving 12 bases between. This CDR3 is built from 13 residues. The V gene's germline CDR1 is MNHEY and CDR2 SVGAGI. This chain's CDR3 is CASSITANTEAFF. CDR3 sequence (DNA): TGTGCCAGCTCGATTACAGCCAACACTGAAGCTTTCTTT.

V is TRBV18 and J is TRBJ1-5; D call uncertain. V was trimmed by 5 bases and J by 6 bases, leaving 11 bases between them. Germline values: CDR1 KGHSH, CDR2 LQKENI. The CDR3 runs 13 residues. CDR3 sequence (DNA): TGTGCCAGCTCAGTGTGGGAGTTTCAGCCCCAGCATTTT. Encoded protein: CASSVWEFQPQHF.

This clone was counted a single time. The chain is built from TRBV2 and TRBJ1-5; 9 nucleotides agree with TRBD1. There are 17 residues in the CDR3. V shed 8 bases and J 7 bases; nucleotides not matched to a gene: 18. The V gene's germline CDR1 is SNHLY and CDR2 FYNNEI. CDR3 bases: TGTGCCAGCTCCCCCTGGGGACAGGGAACCATGCGGCAGCCCCAGCATTTT. It is translated as CASSPWGQGTMRQPQHF.

V usage is TRBV3-1 (or the pseudogene TRBV3-2) and J usage is TRBJ1-5; 8 positions agree with TRBD1. Germline V lookup: CDR1 LGHDT, CDR2 YNNKEL (reference sequence). V gave up 4 bases and J gave up 7 bases; unmatched junction bases: 3. The CDR3 sequence is 13 residues long. CDR3 amino acids: CASSPDREQPQHF. CDR3 nucleotide sequence: TGTGCCAGCAGCCCGGACAGGGAACAGCCCCAGCATTTT.

This rearrangement joins TRBV6-5 to TRBJ1-3; D is unresolved. The CDR3 has 12 amino acids. The germline CDR1 and CDR2 sequences are MNHEY and SVGAGI. The germline V and J ends were trimmed by 6 bases and 3 bases, with 6 bases remaining between them. This chain's CDR3 is CASRVSGNTIYF. The CDR3 DNA reads as TGTGCCAGCAGGGTTAGTGGAAACACCATATATTTT.

The chain uses TRBV25-1 and TRBJ1-1; a weak D match, TRBD1 (6 bases). Per germline, CDR1 MGHDK and CDR2 SYGVNS. Trimming cost V 6 bases and J 7 bases, with 15 bases left between them. This CDR3 has 13 amino acids. The DNA of the CDR3 is TGTGCCAGCAGGGAGGGGGGGAGCCTTGAAGCTTTCTTT. It specifies CASREGGSLEAFF.

V is TRBV19 and J is TRBJ1-5; 7 bases agree with TRBD1. CDR1 and CDR2 (germline): LNHDA, SQIVND (reference sequence). The V and J ends lost 0 bases and 5 bases, in that order; junction bases with no gene match: 10. CDR3 length: 17 amino acids. The CDR3 reads CASSIEGPGGIDQPQHF. CDR3 DNA sequence: TGTGCCAGTAGTATAGAAGGGCCAGGGGGGATCGATCAGCCCCAGCATTTT.

The V and J genes are TRBV7-9 and TRBJ2-7; D is uncertain. The germline V gene encodes CDR1 SEHNR and CDR2 FQNEAQ (reference sequence). The germline V and J ends were trimmed by 1 base and 0 bases, with 16 bases remaining between them. The CDR3 has 17 amino acids. The CDR3 DNA follows: TGTGCCAGCAGCTTAGGTTCGGGTGGGTTCGTCTCCTACGAGCAGTACTTC. Residues: CASSLGSGGFVSYEQYF.

This clone was observed a single time. The J gene is TRBJ1-1, the V gene TRBV5-6, with TRBD1 matching over 7 bases. Germline V gene sequence: CDR1 SGHDT, CDR2 YYEEEE. This CDR3 has 15 amino acids. The V gene end was trimmed by 3 bases and the J gene end by 3 bases; junction bases not matched to a gene: 8. CDR3 sequence (DNA): TGTGCCAGCAGCTCCGGACCTGGGACAGACACTGAAGCTTTCTTT. Protein product: CASSSGPGTDTEAFF.

J is TRBJ1-5 and V is TRBV7-2, with TRBD1 identical over 8 bases. This CDR3 contains 15 residues. The V and J ends lost 6 bases and 2 bases, in that order; junction bases with no gene match: 6. Germline V gene sequence: CDR1 SGHTA, CDR2 FQGNSA. In DNA form, the CDR3 reads TGTGCCAGCAGTCTGGACAGGGCTGGCAATCAGCCCCAGCATTTT. The encoded protein is CASSLDRAGNQPQHF. The full variable domain, rest sourced from reference TRBV7-2 and TRBJ1-5, is GAGVSQSPSNKVTEKGKDVELRCDPISGHTALYWYRQSLGQGLEFLIYFQGNSAPDKSGLPSDRFSAERTGGSVSTLTIQRTQQEDSAVYLCASSLDRAGNQPQHFGDGTRLSIL.

The chain recombines TRBV5-1 with TRBJ1-3; D remains unclear. The CDR3 length is 14 residues. V lost 4 bases to trimming and J lost 0 bases, with 8 bases between them. CDR1 and CDR2 (germline): SGHRS, YFSETQ. CDR3 nucleotides: TGCGCCAGCAGCGAACAGCTCTCTGGAAACACCATATATTTT. It translates to CASSEQLSGNTIYF.

This chain links TRBV30 with TRBJ2-2; the match to TRBD2 covers 10 bases. This CDR3 region has 15 residues. Trimming cost V 8 bases and J 4 bases; bases outside gene matches: 10. CDR1 GTSNPN and CDR2 SVGIG come from the germline V gene (reference sequence). CDR3 nucleotide sequence: TGTGCCCACCAACCAGGGACTAGCGTCACCGGGGAGCTGTTTTTT. Translated: CAHQPGTSVTGELFF.